The rows below give T cell receptor beta chains drawn from one sample of a study of blood T cells in healthy people across ages. TCRdb re-called the 5' RACE reads through MiXCR, storing one row per CDR3 protein. The repertoire holds 700,000 to 900,000 distinct CDR3 sequences, with around half as singletons. Sequenced: blood. Source of these receptors: a man older than 75 in good health. Both conserved end residues are part of each CDR3. Each record gives: D gene, J gene, clone size, V gene, CDR3 DNA, CDR3 protein. The D gene is left open where the match is weak. Some rows mark clone size as missing; the rest say once, few, many or name a class of expanded clone.

>TRBD2|TRBJ2-1|NA|TRBV20-1
TGCAGTGCTAGAGATCCAACTAGCGATCACTACAATGAGCAGTTCTTC
CSARDPTSDHYNEQFF
>TRBD2|TRBJ2-1|many|TRBV5-1
TGTGCCAGCAGCTTAGCTAGCGGGAGCTACAATGAGCAGTTCTTC
CASSLASGSYNEQFF
>TRBD1|TRBJ1-1|NA|TRBV12-3/TRBV12-4
TGTGCCAGCCGCCAAGGGGGCGCGAACACTGAAGCTTTCTTT
CASRQGGANTEAFF
>NA|TRBJ2-5|few|TRBV11-2
TGTGCCAGCAGCTCTACAAAGGGGGAGACCCAGTACTTC
CASSSTKGETQYF
>NA|TRBJ1-2|NA|TRBV29-1
TGCAGCGTTGGACACTATGGCTACACCTTC
CSVGHYGYTF
>NA|TRBJ1-2|many|TRBV18
TGTGCCAGCTCACAGCAAAAGGACAGCAACTATGGCTACACCTTC
CASSQQKDSNYGYTF
>TRBD1|TRBJ1-6|NA|TRBV28
TGTGCCAGCATACCCGGGACAGGGCCGGGATCACCCCTCCACTTT
CASIPGTGPGSPLHF
>NA|TRBJ2-1|NA|TRBV24-1
TGTGCCACCAGTGAAGCTGGCAGGAATGAGCAGTTCTTC
CATSEAGRNEQFF
>TRBD1|TRBJ2-7|few|TRBV10-3
TGTGCCATCAGAAAAGGGACAGGGTTCGAGCAGTACTTC
CAIRKGTGFEQYF
>NA|TRBJ2-1|NA|TRBV29-1
TGCAGCGTCTTAGGGGGGGCAGGGGGCTCCTACAATGAGCAGTTCTTC
CSVLGGAGGSYNEQFF
>TRBD2|TRBJ2-7|NA|TRBV10-3
TGTGCCATATCCTCGGGTAGCGGGAGCCCATACGAGCAGTACTTC
CAISSGSGSPYEQYF
>NA|TRBJ2-1|NA|TRBV20-1
TGCAGTGCTAGCCGCGGAGGGAATGAGCAGTTCTTC
CSASRGGNEQFF
>TRBD1|TRBJ2-7|NA|TRBV6-5
TGTGCCAGCAGTTACAGGGCCGGGACAGCTTCCTACGAGCAGTACTTC
CASSYRAGTASYEQYF
>TRBD2|TRBJ2-7|NA|TRBV9
TGTGCCAGCAGCGTAGGGCTAGCGGGATACGAGCAGTACTTC
CASSVGLAGYEQYF
>TRBD2|TRBJ2-7|NA|TRBV6-5
TGTGCCAGCAGTTACGCTAGCGGGGGATCCTACGAGCAGTACTTC
CASSYASGGSYEQYF
>NA|TRBJ2-3|few|TRBV7-9
TGTGCCAGCAGCTTTGTGGACCCCACAGCGATGGATACGCAGTATTTT
CASSFVDPTAMDTQYF
>NA|TRBJ1-1|NA|TRBV28
TGTGCCAGCAGTCCGCGGGGGGCGACTTACACTGAAGCTTTCTTT
CASSPRGATYTEAFF